What follows are 19 T cell receptor beta chains derived from one specimen sequenced in a study of T-cell reconstitution after alpha-beta-depleted transplantation in children. A library of TCRbeta sequences, prepared with unique molecular identifiers, was generated. TCRdb analysed the PCR reads with MiXCR anew, one entry per CDR3 protein. Of more than 450,000 distinct CDR3 sequences listed, around 17% are singletons. The input for sequencing was PBMCs from the stem cell graft donor, taken from the stem cell graft. The receptor set was obtained from a human donor who donated a stem cell graft to a child with acute lymphoblastic leukemia.

The chain links TRBV29-1 to TRBJ1-4; D is unclear. The length of the CDR3 is 17 residues. V lost 0 bases and J lost 8, with 22 bases in between. Germline CDR1 is SQVTM and CDR2 is ANQGSEA. CDR3 in DNA: TGCAGCGTTGAAGATCCTGGGGAGGATGCGTGGGGAGAAAAACTGTTTTTT. Protein product: CSVEDPGEDAWGEKLFF.

The V gene is TRBV6-5, the J gene TRBJ2-3, with 10 bases matching TRBD2. Germline V gives CDR1 MNHEY, CDR2 SVGAGI. The ends lost 4 bases at V and 2 bases at J; junction bases unmatched: 3. The CDR3 is 15 residues long. In nucleotides, the CDR3 is TGTGCCAGCAGTTTTGGACTAGCGGACACAGATACGCAGTATTTT. It encodes CASSFGLADTDTQYF.

This clonotype was counted between two and nine times. This chain links TRBV5-1 with TRBJ2-1; the match to TRBD2 covers 7 bases. Germline V lookup: CDR1 SGHRS, CDR2 YFSETQ. The CDR3 loop spans 15 amino acids. J was trimmed by 9 bases and V by 7 bases; bases with no gene match: 16. CDR3 in amino acids: CASDRLGAGVGEQFF. In nucleotides, the CDR3 is TGCGCCAGCGATCGGCTTGGGGCGGGAGTTGGTGAGCAGTTCTTC.

The chain recombines TRBV4-1 with TRBJ2-2; TRBD1 might be the D (5 bases). The V gene's germline CDR1 is MGHRA and CDR2 YSYEKL. The length of the CDR3 is 14 residues. Trimming took off 6 bases at V and 5 bases at J, with 13 bases between the two ends. CDR3 sequence: CASRWGDGTGELFF. CDR3 nucleotide sequence: TGCGCCAGCAGGTGGGGCGACGGTACCGGGGAGCTGTTTTTT.

The gene calls are TRBV14 and TRBJ2-3; either TRBD1 or TRBD2 may fit D (5 bases each). The ends were cut back, 4 bases at V and 1 base at J, with 18 bases in the middle. CDR3 length: 17 amino acids. Germline assignment: CDR1 SGHDN and CDR2 FVKESK. CDR3 sequence: CASSPWDGPVGTDTQYF. The CDR3 region has the DNA TGTGCCAGCAGCCCTTGGGACGGCCCGGTGGGCACAGATACGCAGTATTTT.

The chain carries TRBV18 and TRBJ2-2, with TRBD2 matching over 7 bases. Losses at the gene ends were 2 bases for V and 6 bases for J; bases not matched to a gene: 12. This CDR3 has 17 residues. CDR1 is KGHSH, CDR2 LQKENI, per germline. CDR3: CASSPTAASGRAGELFF. DNA of the CDR3: TGTGCCAGCTCACCAACGGCGGCTAGCGGAAGGGCCGGGGAGCTGTTTTTT.

This chain joins TRBV10-2 and TRBJ1-1; a weak D match, TRBD1 (5 bases). The length of the CDR3 is 13 residues. The germline CDR1 and CDR2 sequences are WSHSY and SAAADI. Deletions cut 8 bases from V and 5 bases from J, with 15 bases between. The CDR3 region is CASGGKRGTEAFF. The CDR3 nucleotides read TGCGCCAGCGGGGGGAAGCGAGGTACTGAAGCTTTCTTT.

The table lists this clonotype with a few counts. This sequence joins TRBV5-1 and TRBJ2-3; the D is unclear. V lost 5 bases and J lost 0, with 19 bases in between. The CDR3 consists of 17 residues. Germline values: CDR1 SGHRS, CDR2 YFSETQ. DNA of the CDR3: TGCGCCAGCAGGACCTCCTATGCGGCGTTGAGCACAGATACGCAGTATTTT. Residues: CASRTSYAALSTDTQYF.

This clonotype occurred a few times. The V gene is TRBV12-3 or TRBV12-4, the J gene TRBJ1-1; weak D call: TRBD1 (5 bases). V lost 3 bases and J 2 bases, leaving 16 bases between the germline ends. The CDR3 is made up of 16 amino acids. This CDR3 reads CASSFRTPVFNTEAFF. The CDR3 DNA reads as TGTGCCAGCAGTTTTAGGACACCCGTCTTTAACACTGAAGCTTTCTTT.

The chain links TRBV7-8 to TRBJ2-3, with D perhaps TRBD2 (6 bases). Trimming cost V 4 bases and J 0 bases, with 17 bases left between them. The CDR3 is 17 residues long. Germline V gene lookup returns CDR1 SGHVS and CDR2 FQNEAQ. The CDR3 bases are TGTGCCAGCAGCTACCGCCGAGGAGGGCCAAGCACAGATACGCAGTATTTT. It yields the protein CASSYRRGGPSTDTQYF.

In its sample, this clonotype was seen a few times. The chain carries TRBV12-3 or TRBV12-4 and TRBJ2-5, with D uncertain. The CDR3 has 14 amino acids. The germline V and J ends were trimmed by 3 bases and 2 bases, with 10 bases remaining between them. The chain's CDR3 is CASSLHSYQETQYF. CDR3 coding DNA: TGTGCCAGCAGTTTGCACAGTTATCAAGAGACCCAGTACTTC.

This clonotype has a handful of counts. The rearrangement links TRBV21-1 to TRBJ2-1; the table calls TRBD1, which could not be checked here. TRBV21-1 is a recognized pseudogene. This CDR3 comprises 14 residues. DNA of the CDR3: TGTGCCAGCAGCAAAGAAGGAGGGACGGGGGAGCAGTTCTTC. It specifies CASSKEGGTGEQFF.

This clonotype was found many times. J is TRBJ2-5 and V is TRBV3-1, with a weak D call TRBD2 (5 bases). This CDR3 spans 17 amino acids. Germline V lookup: CDR1 LGHDT, CDR2 YNNKEL (reference sequence). Trimming left V 0 bases short and J 2 bases short, with 16 bases between. The CDR3 DNA follows: TGTGCCAGCAGCCAAGAACGGGATGGCGGGCTTCAAGAGACCCAGTACTTC. Translated: CASSQERDGGLQETQYF.

This clonotype has more than one count but fewer than ten. The chain carries TRBV9 and TRBJ2-1; 9 bases agree with TRBD1. The CDR3 is made up of 17 amino acids. V gave up 0 bases and J gave up 0 bases; unmatched junction bases: 4. The germline V gene encodes CDR1 SGDLS and CDR2 YYNGEE. CDR3 sequence: CASSVAGQGGSYNEQFF. For the CDR3, the DNA is TGTGCCAGCAGCGTAGCGGGACAGGGTGGCTCCTACAATGAGCAGTTCTTC.

The chain combines TRBV7-3 with TRBJ2-3; D remains unclear. Germline V lookup: CDR1 SGHTA, CDR2 FQGTGA. V was trimmed by 5 bases and J by 4 bases, leaving 19 bases between them. The CDR3 sequence is 16 residues long. CDR3 region: CASSQVTPSIADTQYF. The DNA for the CDR3 is TGTGCCAGCAGCCAAGTTACCCCGTCAATCGCAGATACGCAGTATTTT.

The chain uses TRBV2 and TRBJ2-1; a possible D gene is TRBD2 (6 bases). The CDR3 sequence is 15 residues long. Germline CDR1 SNHLY, CDR2 FYNNEI. Trimming shortened V by 11 bases and J by 3 bases, and 20 bases separated the two germline ends. In DNA form, the CDR3 reads TGTGCCGGCGAACACCGGGACTTCCTCTACAATGAGCAGTTCTTC. Amino acids: CAGEHRDFLYNEQFF.

This clonotype appeared many times. The V and J genes are TRBV5-1 and TRBJ1-6; D is ambiguous. The V end lost 0 bases, the J end lost 7 bases, and 8 bases lay between the germline ends. CDR3 length: 14 amino acids. Germline CDR1 is SGHRS and CDR2 is YFSETQ. The CDR3 nucleotides read TGCGCCAGCAGCTTGGAAGCTTGGAATTCACCCCTCCACTTT. It specifies CASSLEAWNSPLHF.

This sequence joins TRBV12-3 or TRBV12-4 and TRBJ2-3; a possible D gene is TRBD2 (5 bases). Trimming removed 6 bases at V and 2 bases at J, with 30 bases between. The CDR3 has 20 residues. CDR3 sequence (DNA): TGTGCCAGCAGCCCCCTCGCCCCATGGGAAAGCGGAGTAGCCACAGATACGCAGTATTTT. This encodes CASSPLAPWESGVATDTQYF.

The rearrangement joins TRBV5-1 to TRBJ2-1; 9 positions agree with TRBD2. Trimming at V came to 4 bases and at J to 9 bases, leaving 8 bases not matched to a gene. Germline assignment: CDR1 SGHRS and CDR2 YFSETQ. This CDR3 contains 14 residues. CDR3 DNA sequence: TGCGCCAGCAGCCCCGAGGCGGGAGGGAGTGAGCAGTTCTTC. Translated: CASSPEAGGSEQFF.